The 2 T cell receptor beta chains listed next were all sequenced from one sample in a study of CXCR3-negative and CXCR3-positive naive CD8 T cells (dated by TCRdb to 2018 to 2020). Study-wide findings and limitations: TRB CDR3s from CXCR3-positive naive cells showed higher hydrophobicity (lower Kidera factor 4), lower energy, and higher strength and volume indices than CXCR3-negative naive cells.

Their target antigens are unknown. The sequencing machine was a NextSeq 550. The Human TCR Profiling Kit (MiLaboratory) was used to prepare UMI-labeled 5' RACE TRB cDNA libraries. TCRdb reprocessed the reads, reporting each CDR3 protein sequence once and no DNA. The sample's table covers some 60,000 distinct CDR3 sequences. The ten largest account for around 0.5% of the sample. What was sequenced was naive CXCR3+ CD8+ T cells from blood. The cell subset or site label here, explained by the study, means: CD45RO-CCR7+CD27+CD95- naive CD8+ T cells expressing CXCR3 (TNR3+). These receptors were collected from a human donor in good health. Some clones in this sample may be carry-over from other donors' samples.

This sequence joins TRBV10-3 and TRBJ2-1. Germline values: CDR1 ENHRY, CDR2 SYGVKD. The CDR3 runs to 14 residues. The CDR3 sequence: CAISAESDYNEQFF.

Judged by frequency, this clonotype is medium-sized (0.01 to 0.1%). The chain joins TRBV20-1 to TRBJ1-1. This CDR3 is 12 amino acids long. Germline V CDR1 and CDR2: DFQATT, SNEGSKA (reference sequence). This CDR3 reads CSAPSGVTEAFF.